This TCR beta chain appears in the sequencing data of a study of tumor-infiltrating lymphocytes in primary liver carcinoma (TCRdb year 2017). About the full investigation: Roughly five patients with histopathologically diagnosed primary liver carcinoma underwent surgical resection in China between 2015 and March 2016. A total of 35 specimens from 5 patients went through TCRbeta repertoire sequencing, namely 25 tumor regions, 5 adjacent noncancerous liver tissues and 5 peripheral blood samples. Technical replicate repertoires showed high reproducibility, with mean shared-clone rates about 0.92 and correlation coefficients above 0.95. Of the five patients, three men and two women aged 30 to 69 years, four had hepatocellular carcinoma and one had combined HCC and intrahepatic cholangiocarcinoma. The five patients had tumors staged T1-T3 N0M0, with maximum diameters ranging from about 4 to 10 cm. TCRbeta repertoire sequencing, expression microarrays and whole-exome sequencing were combined in the study across five regions of each liver tumor, with adjacent normal tissue and blood also included. Each sample produced roughly 3.65 to 8 million productive TCRbeta reads, and read depth showed no significant difference between tissue types. On the study overall, not on this receptor specifically: Only a few patients were included in the study, and the authors note that the findings should be validated in a larger study. The top 250 clones made up a significantly larger repertoire fraction in tumors than in blood (p = 0.039). Bulk unsorted samples precluded comparing CD4+ and CD8+ T cell repertoires. Pairs of tumor regions showed greater repertoire overlap (mean roughly 36%) than tumor-adjacent pairs (approximately 17%) or tumor-blood pairs (roughly 14%), which is consistent with antigen-driven expansion. Because only the TCR beta chain was sequenced and unpaired alpha chains were not captured, true repertoire diversity is likely underestimated.

Regarding this clonotype: Its cognate antigen has yet to be identified. Germline and junction disagree at one end, which may indicate a read error.

Blood RNA was extracted from unsorted whole blood using TRIzol reagent, and germline DNA was obtained with the DNeasy Blood & Tissue kit. At the time of sampling, the patients were treatment-naive and had chronic HBV infection. Before surgery, four milliliters of peripheral blood were collected into K2EDTA tubes. Using a constant-region primer and ProtoScript II reverse transcriptase, TCRbeta-specific cDNA was reverse-transcribed from about 0.45 ug total RNA. Construction of the TCRbeta libraries relied on three nested rounds of multiplex PCR, following a slightly modified ARM-PCR procedure. A final 25-cycle PCR with Deep VentR polymerase added sample barcodes and Illumina adapters. Amplicons of 200-500 bp were gel-purified with a QIAquick gel extraction kit before sequencing. An Illumina HiSeq 2500 was used to sequence the TCRbeta amplicons, generating 250-bp paired-end reads. From the authors' description of their analysis: Reads were quality-trimmed with Trimmomatic v0.33, and paired reads were merged with FLASH v1.2.11 to recover full CDR3 sequences. V, D and J germline segments were assigned to the rearranged TCRbeta sequences by MiGEC v1.2.1b. VDJtools v1.0.0 computed clonotype statistics and Shannon-Wiener diversity indices. Except for diversity analysis, only the 250 most abundant clonotypes of each sample were used in subsequent analyses to reduce sampling bias. The public reads were reprocessed in TCRdb via fastp at Q25 and MiXCR, keeping in-frame beta chains. Each entry is one CDR3 protein sequence, shown with its most common DNA and genes. TCRdb assigned the V and J calls; the authors' analysis was not used. The sample data list 330,000 or so distinct CDR3 sequences, and less than 65% of these were observed just once. About 6.3% of the sample is held by the ten biggest clonotypes.

The clonotype comes from a man aged 35-49 years with primary liver carcinoma and hepatitis B virus infection. Sequencing was performed on peripheral blood.

The CDR3 has the sequence CASSWQYTGELFF. The sequence in DNA is TGTGCCAGTAGCTGGCAGTACACCGGGGAGCTGTTTTTT. The rearranged chain carries TRBV5-5 and TRBJ2-2, with the D gene uncertain. There are 13 amino acids in the CDR3, from cysteine to phenylalanine inclusive. Only the CDR3 DNA is retained, 39 bases long and in frame from the first base. As encoded in the germline V gene (reference sequence), CDR1 is SGHKS while CDR2 is YYEKEE.